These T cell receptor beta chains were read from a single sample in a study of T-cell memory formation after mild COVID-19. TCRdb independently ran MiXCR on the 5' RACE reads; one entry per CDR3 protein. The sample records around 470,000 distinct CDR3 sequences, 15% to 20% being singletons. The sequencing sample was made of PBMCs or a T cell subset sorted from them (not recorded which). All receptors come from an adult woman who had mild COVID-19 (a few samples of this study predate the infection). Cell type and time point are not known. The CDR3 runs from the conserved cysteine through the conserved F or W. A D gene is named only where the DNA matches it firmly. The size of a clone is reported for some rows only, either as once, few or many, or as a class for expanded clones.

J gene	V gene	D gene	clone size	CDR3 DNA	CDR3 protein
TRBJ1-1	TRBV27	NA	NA	TGTGCCAGCAGTTCCTACAGGGTATTGAGCACTGAAGCTTTCTTT	CASSSYRVLSTEAFF
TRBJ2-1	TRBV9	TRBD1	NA	TGTGCCAGCAGCAAGACAGGGGGTGCCTACAATGAGCAGTTCTTC	CASSKTGGAYNEQFF
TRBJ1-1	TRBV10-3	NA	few	TGTGCCATCACTCAAGGGGGAGCGAACACTGAAGCTTTCTTT	CAITQGGANTEAFF
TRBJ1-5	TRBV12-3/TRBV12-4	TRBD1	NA	TGTGCCAGCAGGGGGGACAGGGACAATCAGCCCCAGCATTTT	CASRGDRDNQPQHF
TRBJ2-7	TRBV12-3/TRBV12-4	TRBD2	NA	TGTGCCAGCAGTTCCCCGGGACTAGGTCGGAGCTCCTACGAGCAGTACTTC	CASSSPGLGRSSYEQYF
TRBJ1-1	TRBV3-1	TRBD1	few	TGTGCCAGCAGCCGATCTGAGACAGGGAGGGGTGAAGCTTTCTTT	CASSRSETGRGEAFF
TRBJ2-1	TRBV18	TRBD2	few	TGTGCCAGCTCAACCACTAGCGGGAGAGGGAATGAGCAGTTCTTC	CASSTTSGRGNEQFF
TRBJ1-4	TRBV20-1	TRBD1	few	TGCAGTGCTAGACTACCCCCGGGACAGATGTTTTTT	CSARLPPGQMFF
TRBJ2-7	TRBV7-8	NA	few	TGTGCCAGCAGCTTAGATGGAGGGGGCTACTACGAGCAGTACTTC	CASSLDGGGYYEQYF
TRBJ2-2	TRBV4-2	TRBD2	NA	TGTGCCAGCAGCCACGGGACTACGAACACCGGGGAGCTGTTTTTT	CASSHGTTNTGELFF
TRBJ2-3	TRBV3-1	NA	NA	TGTGCCAGCAGCCCCCGTTGGGGGATGGGCACAGATACGCAGTATTTT	CASSPRWGMGTDTQYF